This passage covers 21 T cell receptor beta chains from one sample sequenced in a study of beta chain features in type 1 diabetes. The isolated RNA, all of it, was reverse transcribed, so expressed TCRB transcripts were what got sequenced. Profiling relied on immunoSEQ multiplex PCR, and the TCRdb table lists in-frame clones only, not all of them. The sample includes about 620,000 clones, around 15% seen only once; the top ten take about 0.097%. The sequencing input was naive CD4+ T cells from blood. Source of these receptors: a young man in good health.

This clone was detected a few times. The chain carries TRBV7-2 and TRBJ2-5; 10 bases are shared with TRBD2. Germline V gene data show CDR1 as SGHTA and CDR2 as FQGNSA. V was pared by 1 base and J by 9 bases, with 8 bases of the junction left unmatched. The CDR3 is made up of 15 amino acids. CDR3 nucleotides: TGTGCCAGCAGCTTAGGGGCTAGCGGGAGTAGCGCCCAGTACTTC. It yields the protein CASSLGASGSSAQYF. The whole variable domain, filled in from reference TRBV7-2 and TRBJ2-5, reads GAGVSQSPSNKVTEKGKDVELRCDPISGHTALYWYRQSLGQGLEFLIYFQGNSAPDKSGLPSDRFSAERTGGSVSTLTIQRTQQEDSAVYLCASSLGASGSSAQYFGPGTRLLVL.

This chain uses TRBV28 with TRBJ1-2, with D uncertain. CDR1 and CDR2 (germline): MDHEN, SYDVKM. Deletions cut 5 bases from V and 7 bases from J, with 8 bases between. This CDR3 contains 11 residues. CDR3 residues: CASSTTTGYTF. The CDR3 DNA sequence: TGTGCCAGCAGTACGACGACTGGCTACACCTTC.

This clone has more than one count but fewer than ten. This sequence joins TRBV7-3 and TRBJ2-1, with unresolved D. CDR3 length equals 14 residues. Germline V lookup: CDR1 SGHTA, CDR2 FQGTGA. Trimming removed 0 bases from V and 8 bases from J, with 11 bases in between. DNA for the CDR3: TGTGCCAGCAGCTTAACTATCGACCGGTATGAGCAGTTCTTC. Residues: CASSLTIDRYEQFF.

The chain combines TRBV5-1 with TRBJ2-5; 10 nucleotides match TRBD1. This CDR3 comprises 15 residues. Germline CDR1 and CDR2: SGHRS and YFSETQ. Losses at the gene ends were 4 bases for V and 4 bases for J; bases not matched to a gene: 7. The CDR3 here is CASSPGTGVGETQYF. CDR3 DNA: TGCGCCAGCAGCCCCGGGACAGGGGTAGGAGAGACCCAGTACTTC.

This clone was observed a handful of times. The gene calls are TRBV29-1 and TRBJ2-1; TRBD2 agrees at 7 bases. V gave up 2 bases and J gave up 0 bases; unmatched junction bases: 7. The germline gives CDR1 SQVTM, CDR2 ANQGSEA. This CDR3 spans 16 amino acids. CDR3 bases: TGCAGCGTTGAAAGTGGGCTAGCGGACTCCTACAATGAGCAGTTCTTC. Translation: CSVESGLADSYNEQFF.

The V and J genes are TRBV18 and TRBJ2-1, with 7 bases identical to TRBD1. Germline CDR1 is KGHSH and CDR2 is LQKENI. The ends lost 0 bases at V and 9 bases at J; junction bases unmatched: 8. The CDR3 contains 15 residues. CDR3 DNA: TGTGCCAGCTCACCACCGGACAGGTATGGCGGTGAGCAGTTCTTC. Encoded protein: CASSPPDRYGGEQFF.

This clone appeared a few times. The chain combines TRBV4-2 with TRBJ1-4; 9 nucleotides line up with TRBD1. The ends lost 4 bases at V and 5 bases at J; junction bases unmatched: 5. Germline V gene sequence: CDR1 LGHNA, CDR2 YNFKEQ. The CDR3 length is 15 residues. For the CDR3, the DNA is TGTGCCAGCAGCCCGGCGGACAGGGGAAATGAAAAACTGTTTTTT. It specifies CASSPADRGNEKLFF.

The CDR3 region is CASSRDSSGGEQYF. For the CDR3, the DNA is TGTGCCAGCAGCCGGGACTCCTCAGGGGGCGAGCAGTACTTC. V and J are TRBV7-9 and TRBJ2-7, with a possible D match to TRBD1 (7 bases). The CDR3 consists of 14 residues. Germline values: CDR1 SEHNR, CDR2 FQNEAQ (reference sequence). Trimming shortened V by 5 bases and J by 6 bases, and 17 bases separated the two germline ends. The whole variable domain, remainder taken from reference TRBV7-9 and TRBJ2-7, is DTGVSQNPRHKITKRGQNVTFRCDPISEHNRLYWYRQTLGQGPEFLTYFQNEAQLEKSRLLSDRFSAERPKGSFSTLEIQRTEQGDSAMYLCASSRDSSGGEQYFGPGTRLTVT.

This clone was observed a few times. The chain couples TRBV7-2 to TRBJ2-7; 9 positions match TRBD1. The CDR3 loop spans 13 amino acids. Germline loops: CDR1 SGHTA, CDR2 FQGNSA. Losses at the gene ends were 9 bases for V and 2 bases for J; bases not matched to a gene: 5. The CDR3 here is CASSDRGAYEQYF. The CDR3 coding sequence is TGTGCCAGTTCGGACAGGGGAGCCTACGAGCAGTACTTC.

The chain is built from TRBV10-3 and TRBJ2-7, with 7 bases fitting TRBD2. Germline loops: CDR1 ENHRY, CDR2 SYGVKD. The CDR3 sequence is 13 residues long. Unmatched junction bases numbered 6, after V lost 3 bases and J lost 7 bases. The CDR3 DNA is TGTGCCATCAGTGACCGTCAAGCGGGAGAGCAGTACTTC. Amino acid sequence: CAISDRQAGEQYF.

The chain carries TRBV9 and TRBJ2-4; D unclear. Trimming left V 0 bases short and J 0 bases short, with 10 bases between. Germline V gives CDR1 SGDLS, CDR2 YYNGEE. The CDR3 is 16 amino acids. The CDR3 protein is CASSVVPTGAKNIQYF. The CDR3 coding sequence is TGTGCCAGCAGCGTAGTTCCGACCGGAGCCAAAAACATTCAGTACTTC.

This clone has only a few counts. The J gene is TRBJ2-5, the V gene TRBV28, with no clear D. Germline-derived CDR1 and CDR2 are MDHEN and SYDVKM. The length of the CDR3 is 11 residues. The V and J ends lost 5 bases and 5 bases respectively, with 6 bases between them. The CDR3 bases are TGTGCCAGCAGTGATGAGGAGACCCAGTACTTC. Translating it yields CASSDEETQYF. Full variable domain (missing parts from reference TRBV28 and TRBJ2-5): DVKVTQSSRYLVKRTGEKVFLECVQDMDHENMFWYRQDPGLGLRLIYFSYDVKMKEKGDIPEGYSVSREKKERFSLILESASTNQTSMYLCASSDEETQYFGPGTRLLVL.

Only a few counts were recorded for this clone. A read error may produce the germline difference seen at one junction end. This chain links TRBV7-2 with TRBJ2-7, with 11 bases aligning to TRBD2. CDR1 is SGHTA, CDR2 FQGNSA, per germline. The CDR3 sequence is 14 residues long. CDR3 residues: CASSPSSGLAGLNF. The DNA of the CDR3 is TGTGCCAGCAGCCCGTCGTCCGGACTAGCGGGCCTCAACTTC.

This clone appeared a few times. This chain uses TRBV4-2 with TRBJ2-7, with 7 positions matching TRBD1. The CDR3 extends over 15 amino acids. The V gene end was trimmed by 5 bases and the J gene end by 3 bases; junction bases not matched to a gene: 10. Germline-derived CDR1 and CDR2 are LGHNA and YNFKEQ. CDR3 residues: CASSYLGQSNYEQYF. As DNA, the CDR3 is TGTGCCAGCAGCTACCTGGGACAGTCTAACTACGAGCAGTACTTC.

The chain combines TRBV2 with TRBJ1-1; no clear D gene. Trimming removed 3 bases at V and 1 base at J, with 12 bases between. The CDR3 sequence is 15 residues long. CDR1 SNHLY and CDR2 FYNNEI come from the germline V gene. The CDR3 DNA reads as TGTGCCAGCAGTGATCGGCCGTGGGCGAACACTGAAGCTTTCTTT. Its translation: CASSDRPWANTEAFF.

The sample holds a few counts of this clone. The same CDR3 can be traced to other DNA sequences in this sample. This rearrangement joins TRBV5-1 to TRBJ1-1, with D unresolved. Germline V CDR1 and CDR2: SGHRS, YFSETQ. With 0 bases removed from V and 1 base from J, the gap between germline ends came to 7 bases. The CDR3 runs to 14 residues. The CDR3 protein is CASSLAAGNTEAFF. In DNA, the CDR3 is TGCGCCAGCAGCTTGGCGGCAGGGAACACTGAAGCTTTCTTT.

V usage is TRBV18 and J usage is TRBJ1-1; 10 bases line up with TRBD1. Germline-derived CDR1 and CDR2 are KGHSH and LQKENI. The CDR3 has 14 amino acids. V gave up 2 bases and J gave up 5 bases; unmatched junction bases: 2. The CDR3 coding sequence is TGTGCCAGCTCACCAGGGGACAGGGGTACTGAAGCTTTCTTT. It yields the protein CASSPGDRGTEAFF.

The J gene is TRBJ2-2, the V gene TRBV4-1; D is ambiguous. This CDR3 is 15 amino acids long. Germline CDR1 and CDR2: MGHRA and YSYEKL. V shed 2 bases and J shed 1 base, with 8 bases lying between them. Here the CDR3 reads CASSQPPKNTGELFF. Written as DNA, the CDR3 is TGCGCCAGCAGCCAACCCCCTAAGAACACCGGGGAGCTGTTTTTT.

V is TRBV30 and J is TRBJ2-2; D is uncertain. With 3 bases removed from V and 0 bases from J, the gap between germline ends came to 11 bases. The CDR3 has 15 residues. Germline-derived CDR1 and CDR2 are GTSNPN and SVGIG (reference sequence). The CDR3 DNA follows: TGTGCCTGGAGCGTAGACGGATCGAACACCGGGGAGCTGTTTTTT. Encoded protein: CAWSVDGSNTGELFF.

The V and J genes are TRBV11-2 and TRBJ2-7; possibly TRBD2 for D (6 bases). Germline CDR1 and CDR2: SGHAT and FQNNGV. CDR3 length equals 14 residues. V dropped 6 bases and J dropped 5 bases, with 17 bases sitting between them. The CDR3 bases are TGTGCCAGCAGATCTATCCGGGACTTCCACGAGCAGTACTTC. Its protein product is CASRSIRDFHEQYF.

The chain combines TRBV9 with TRBJ1-4, with D possibly TRBD1 on 6 matching bases. Germline V CDR1 and CDR2: SGDLS, YYNGEE. V was clipped by 3 bases and J by 8 bases, with 17 bases between them. The CDR3 totals 15 residues. The DNA of the CDR3 is TGTGCCAGCAGCGCGGGACATCTGGGACGGGAAAAACTGTTTTTT. Translation gives CASSAGHLGREKLFF.